This TCR beta chain is from a study of OX40 agonist ivuxolimab in advanced cancers. This table comes from immunoSEQ multiplex PCR, and its TCRdb copy is limited to in-frame clones, with some not included. The sample carries 40,000 to 55,000 clones, approximately 85% recorded once. V was pared by 0 bases and J by 2 bases, with 9 bases between. Germline loops: CDR1 SGHRS, CDR2 YFSETQ. This CDR3 is built from 14 residues. The receptor was isolated from an adult with an advanced solid tumor such as melanoma, head and neck, liver or kidney cancer. The rearrangement links TRBV5-1 to TRBJ2-7; D gene uncertain. This sample comprised CD4+ or CD8+ T cells sorted from blood, obtained in a trial of the OX40 agonist ivuxolimab. The CDR3 spells CASSLAGQTYEQYF. The CDR3 DNA reads TGCGCCAGCAGCTTGGCCGGCCAGACCTACGAGCAGTACTTC.